Listed here are 31 T cell receptor beta chains from one sample, sequenced in a study of human T cells and chemical hapten exposure. The time point: healthy volunteer bleed at 2 weeks. Unfractionated whole blood yielded total RNA. TCRdb re-analysed the RACE reads in MiXCR, keeping a single row per CDR3 protein. In the table there are 100,000 to 150,000 distinct CDR3 sequences, about 9.4% of which are singletons. Sequenced input: whole blood. These TCRs come from a male donor in good health. Some clones in this sample may be carry-over from other donors' samples.

This clonotype has a handful of counts. The chain uses TRBV12-3 or TRBV12-4 and TRBJ2-2; D not certain. V was clipped by 2 bases and J by 4 bases, with 8 bases between them. The CDR3 covers 14 residues. The CDR3 DNA is TGTGCCAGCAGTTTACGACGCTCCACCGGGGAGCTGTTTTTT. Translation gives CASSLRRSTGELFF.

In this sample, this clonotype turned up a few times. The CDR3: CASTLRQGYYGYTF. The DNA of the CDR3 is TGTGCCAGCACTTTACGTCAGGGATACTATGGCTACACCTTC. The chain links TRBV6-5 to TRBJ1-2; D might be TRBD1 (5 bases). The V gene's germline CDR1 is MNHEY and CDR2 SVGAGI. Between the trimmed V and J ends, which lost 7 bases and 3 bases, there was a span of 15 bases. The CDR3 runs 14 residues.

There are a few counts of this clonotype. This chain connects TRBV7-9 to TRBJ1-2; 8 bases are shared with TRBD1. Germline CDR1 and CDR2: SEHNR and FQNEAQ (reference sequence). This CDR3 has 18 residues. V was pared by 7 bases and J by 4 bases, with 20 bases of the junction left unmatched. CDR3 sequence reads: CASNVGEGRGQEGYGYTF. The CDR3 DNA is TGTGCCAGCAACGTGGGGGAGGGCAGGGGGCAGGAAGGCTATGGCTACACCTTC. Looking up the rest from reference TRBV7-9 and TRBJ1-2 gives the full variable domain: DTGVSQNPRHKITKRGQNVTFRCDPISEHNRLYWYRQTLGQGPEFLTYFQNEAQLEKSRLLSDRFSAERPKGSFSTLEIQRTEQGDSAMYLCASNVGEGRGQEGYGYTFGSGTRLTVV.

The chain employs TRBV6-5 and TRBJ1-1; TRBD1 might be the D (5 bases). V lost 2 bases, J lost 6 bases, and 10 bases lay in between. The CDR3 contains 13 residues. Germline loops: CDR1 MNHEY, CDR2 SVGAGI. CDR3 coding DNA: TGTGCCAGCAGTTACGCAGGGAAGGCTGAAGCTTTCTTT. It encodes CASSYAGKAEAFF.

This clonotype was observed a few times. This chain uses TRBV7-6 with TRBJ1-1, with 7 bases matching TRBD1. Germline CDR1 and CDR2: SGHVS and FNYEAQ. The ends lost 5 bases at V and 3 bases at J; junction bases unmatched: 9. The CDR3 extends over 15 amino acids. The CDR3 spells CASSQGVGGDTEAFF. CDR3 in DNA: TGTGCCAGCAGCCAGGGGGTGGGGGGGGACACTGAAGCTTTCTTT.

V usage is TRBV5-4 and J usage is TRBJ1-1, with 7 bases lining up with TRBD1. CDR3 length equals 16 residues. Per the germline V gene, CDR1 is SGHNT and CDR2 is YYREEE (reference sequence). Trimming at V came to 0 bases and at J to 1 base, leaving 6 bases not matched to a gene. Here the CDR3 reads CASSLDARTGNTEAFF. DNA of the CDR3: TGTGCCAGCAGCTTGGATGCTAGGACAGGGAACACTGAAGCTTTCTTT. The full variable domain, its missing parts supplied by reference TRBV5-4 and TRBJ1-1, is ETGVTQSPTHLIKTRGQQVTLRCSSQSGHNTVSWYQQALGQGPQFIFQYYREEENGRGNFPPRFSGLQFPNYSSELNVNALELDDSALYLCASSLDARTGNTEAFFGQGTRLTVV.

This chain uses TRBV4-3 with TRBJ2-6; D uncertain. V lost 0 bases and J lost 0, with 9 bases in between. Germline V lookup: CDR1 LGHNA, CDR2 YSLEER. The CDR3 sequence is 17 residues long. The CDR3 DNA is TGCGCCAGCAGCCAAGATCCCGACATCTCTGGGGCCAACGTCCTGACTTTC. Its translation: CASSQDPDISGANVLTF.

This clonotype was found many times. The chain carries TRBV7-9 and TRBJ2-5, with 10 bases identical to TRBD2. This CDR3 has 19 residues. After removal of 5 bases from V and 4 bases from J, the junction contained 19 bases not matched to a gene. CDR1 is SEHNR and CDR2 is FQNEAQ in the germline V gene (reference sequence). The CDR3 coding sequence is TGTGCCAGCAGCCCACTAGCCGGAGCGGGAGGGCCTCTGGCAGAGACCCAGTACTTC. This gives the protein CASSPLAGAGGPLAETQYF.

This clonotype was counted at least ten times. V gene TRBV5-1 combines with J gene TRBJ2-1; a possible D gene is TRBD1 (6 bases). Per the germline V gene, CDR1 is SGHRS and CDR2 is YFSETQ. Trimming removed 0 bases at V and 6 bases at J, with 10 bases between. This CDR3 is built from 14 residues. The CDR3 loop is CASSLGRGGNEQFF. Written as DNA, the CDR3 is TGCGCCAGCAGCTTGGGCAGGGGCGGCAATGAGCAGTTCTTC.

The chain uses TRBV7-9 and TRBJ1-1; the D is unclear. Trimming stripped 4 bases from V and 7 bases from J, with 10 bases between. Germline CDR1 and CDR2: SEHNR and FQNEAQ (reference sequence). This CDR3 has 12 amino acids. In nucleotides, the CDR3 is TGTGCCAGCAGCTACGGACGTCATGAAGCTTTCTTT. It yields the protein CASSYGRHEAFF.

V is TRBV7-2 and J is TRBJ2-3; D remains unclear. CDR1 is SGHTA, CDR2 FQGNSA, per germline. The V end was cut by 5 bases, the J end by 2 bases, with 5 bases between. The CDR3 spans 12 residues. CDR3 nucleotide sequence: TGTGCCAGCAGCGCGTACACAGATACGCAGTATTTT. This codes for CASSAYTDTQYF.

This clonotype was observed a handful of times. This sequence joins TRBV27 and TRBJ2-2, with D perhaps TRBD1 (6 bases). V lost 3 bases to trimming and J lost 1 base, with 9 bases between them. From germline, CDR1 is MNHEY and CDR2 SMNVEV (reference sequence). The CDR3 totals 15 residues. CDR3 coding DNA: TGTGCCAGCAGTTTTGAGGGACAGAACACCGGGGAGCTGTTTTTT. Its protein product is CASSFEGQNTGELFF.

This clonotype was counted only a few times. The CDR3 spells CSVRYQETQYF. DNA for the CDR3: TGCAGCGTGAGGTATCAAGAGACCCAGTACTTC. This rearrangement joins TRBV29-1 to TRBJ2-5; unclear D gene. Deletions cut 6 bases from V and 2 bases from J, with 7 bases between. Germline V CDR1 and CDR2: SQVTM, ANQGSEA. The length of the CDR3 is 11 residues.

The chain carries TRBV7-9 and TRBJ1-6; 9 bases are a match to TRBD1. The germline gives CDR1 SEHNR, CDR2 FQNEAQ (reference sequence). The CDR3 covers 15 residues. The junction had 2 bases not matched to a gene; V was cut back by 1 base and J by 7 bases. CDR3 in DNA: TGTGCCAGCAGCTTAGTCGGGACAGGGAATTCACCCCTCCACTTT. Protein sequence: CASSLVGTGNSPLHF.

This CDR3 is CASSPDLGGPQHF. DNA of the CDR3: TGCGCCAGCAGCCCGGACCTGGGAGGGCCCCAGCATTTT. The rearrangement links TRBV5-1 to TRBJ1-5; D unclear. The CDR3 sequence is 13 residues long. V gave up 4 bases and J gave up 9 bases, with 14 bases separating them. Looked up from germline, CDR1 is SGHRS and CDR2 is YFSETQ.

Many counts were recorded for this clonotype. The rearrangement uses TRBV28 and TRBJ2-1; D remains unclear. The CDR3 is 14 amino acids. Trimming left V 5 bases short and J 1 base short, with 9 bases between. Germline CDR1 reads MDHEN; CDR2 reads SYDVKM. CDR3 region: CASSQTGSYNEQFF. In DNA, the CDR3 is TGTGCCAGCAGTCAGACCGGGTCCTACAATGAGCAGTTCTTC.

The chain combines TRBV9 with TRBJ2-1; 11 bases match TRBD2. Germline trimming cut 4 bases from V and 7 bases from J; bases unmatched to any gene: 10. Germline V gene data show CDR1 as SGDLS and CDR2 as YYNGEE. The CDR3 runs to 16 residues. DNA for the CDR3: TGTGCCAGCAGCTCCCTGGGACTAGCGGAGAAGAATGAGCAGTTCTTC. Residues: CASSSLGLAEKNEQFF.

At least ten counts were recorded for this clonotype. This CDR3 is CAIRGLDNTDTQYF. As DNA, the CDR3 is TGTGCCATCAGGGGACTAGACAACACAGATACGCAGTATTTT. The rearrangement links TRBV10-3 to TRBJ2-3, with TRBD2 identical over 8 bases. V lost 6 bases and J lost 2; bases outside the gene matches: 4. Germline assignment: CDR1 ENHRY and CDR2 SYGVKD. The CDR3 has 14 amino acids.

V and J are TRBV7-2 and TRBJ1-1; D may be TRBD1 (6 bases). The V gene's germline CDR1 is SGHTA and CDR2 FQGNSA. V shed 1 base and J shed 5 bases, with 17 bases lying between them. CDR3 size: 16 residues. The CDR3 loop is CASSLVGGQSGTEAFF. CDR3 DNA sequence: TGTGCCAGCAGCTTAGTCGGGGGGCAATCGGGAACTGAAGCTTTCTTT.

In this sample, this clonotype turned up a few times. The genes are TRBV6-5 and TRBJ1-2; 9 bases agree with TRBD1. After removal of 2 bases from V and 5 bases from J, the junction contained 3 bases not matched to a gene. CDR1 is MNHEY, CDR2 SVGAGI, per germline. This CDR3 spans 14 amino acids. CDR3 in amino acids: CASSYGQGIYGYTF. In nucleotides, the CDR3 is TGTGCCAGCAGTTACGGACAGGGGATTTATGGCTACACCTTC.

There are a few counts of this clonotype. One end of the junction does not line up with germline, which may come from a read error. The chain couples TRBV13 to TRBJ2-1; no firm D call. The CDR3 is made up of 13 amino acids. The germline CDR1 and CDR2 sequences are PRHDT and FYEKMQ (reference sequence). The CDR3 here is CASSLRVYIEQFF. The CDR3 DNA reads TGTGCCAGCAGCTTACGCGTCTACATTGAGCAGTTCTTC.

This clonotype has more than one count but fewer than ten. The gene calls are TRBV11-2 and TRBJ2-3; 8 positions match TRBD2. The CDR3 totals 16 residues. The germline CDR1 and CDR2 sequences are SGHAT and FQNNGV. The V segment lost 5 bases and the J segment 4 bases; nucleotides outside the gene matches: 11. In DNA form, the CDR3 reads TGTGCCAGCAGCGGAGAGCGGGAGTGGGGTGCAGATACGCAGTATTTT. Its translation: CASSGEREWGADTQYF.

The chain links TRBV7-9 to TRBJ1-6; 10 bases map to TRBD1. The V segment lost 5 bases and the J segment 7 bases; nucleotides outside the gene matches: 11. There are 17 residues in the CDR3. The V gene's germline CDR1 is SEHNR and CDR2 FQNEAQ (reference sequence). The DNA of the CDR3 is TGTGCCAGCAGCCCCGTGTCCGGGACAGGGGTAAATTCACCCCTCCACTTT. Protein product: CASSPVSGTGVNSPLHF.

The V call is TRBV10-2, the J call TRBJ2-1; TRBD2 matches 9 bases. The ends lost 3 bases at V and 5 bases at J; junction bases unmatched: 8. The CDR3 extends over 16 amino acids. Germline loops: CDR1 WSHSY, CDR2 SAAADI. The CDR3 DNA sequence: TGCGCCAGCAGTGACCCCTGGGAGCGGGGGGACAATGAGCAGTTCTTC. It yields the protein CASSDPWERGDNEQFF.

This clonotype appeared many times. J is TRBJ2-3 and V is TRBV6-2 or TRBV6-3, with TRBD2 matching 7 bases. From germline, CDR1 is MNHEY and CDR2 SVGEGT. The CDR3 is made up of 14 amino acids. V shed 6 bases and J 5 bases; nucleotides not matched to a gene: 8. The CDR3 loop reads CASSPLGGVDTQYF. In DNA form, the CDR3 reads TGTGCCAGCAGCCCACTGGGGGGGGTAGATACGCAGTATTTT.

This chain links TRBV5-4 with TRBJ1-2; 8 bases fit TRBD1. The germline CDR1 and CDR2 sequences are SGHNT and YYREEE (reference sequence). The V and J ends lost 0 bases and 8 bases, in that order; junction bases with no gene match: 9. CDR3 length: 15 amino acids. The DNA of the CDR3 is TGTGCCAGCAGCTTGGCCGACAGGGGCTTGGGCGGCTACACCTTC. Translation gives CASSLADRGLGGYTF.

The V and J genes are TRBV3-1 and TRBJ1-1; D is undetermined. V was pared by 1 base and J by 1 base, with 10 bases between. The CDR3 has 15 residues. Germline loops: CDR1 LGHDT, CDR2 YNNKEL (reference sequence). The CDR3 coding sequence is TGTGCCAGCAGCCAAGGGACCCTACGGAACACTGAAGCTTTCTTT. This encodes CASSQGTLRNTEAFF.

This clonotype has more than one count but fewer than ten. This chain joins TRBV16 and TRBJ2-1; D gene uncertain. Per the germline V gene, CDR1 is KGHSY and CDR2 is FQNENV. The V and J ends lost 2 bases and 12 bases respectively, with 11 bases between them. This CDR3 contains 12 residues. The DNA for the CDR3 is TGTGCCAGCAGCCAAGACGGGTTGTTGCAGTTCTTC. It specifies CASSQDGLLQFF.

The V and J genes are TRBV20-1 and TRBJ2-5; possibly TRBD2 for D (6 bases). CDR1 and CDR2 (germline): DFQATT, SNEGSKA (reference sequence). The CDR3 is 14 amino acids. The germline V and J ends were trimmed by 4 bases and 2 bases, with 14 bases remaining between them. CDR3 nucleotides: TGCAGTGCTATCCCTAGCGAGGGGCAAGAGACCCAGTACTTC. Translating gives CSAIPSEGQETQYF.

This clonotype came up many times. The chain couples TRBV6-1 to TRBJ1-5; 7 bases line up with TRBD1. The germline CDR1 and CDR2 sequences are MNHNS and SASEGT. This CDR3 is built from 19 residues. Germline trimming cut 6 bases from V and 0 bases from J; bases unmatched to any gene: 17. DNA of the CDR3: TGTGCCAGCAGACAACAGGGGACTACTCTCCTATATAGCAATCAGCCCCAGCATTTT. Translated: CASRQQGTTLLYSNQPQHF.

In this sample, this clonotype turned up many times. V is TRBV30 and J is TRBJ2-7; weak D call: TRBD2 (5 bases). Germline CDR1 and CDR2: GTSNPN and SVGIG (reference sequence). This CDR3 has 11 residues. Trimming left V 4 bases short and J 1 base short, with 5 bases between. CDR3 in amino acids: CAWTGSYEQYF. The CDR3 DNA sequence: TGTGCCTGGACGGGGTCCTACGAGCAGTACTTC.